The source of this TCR beta chain is a study of Graves' ophthalmopathy and Graves' hyperthyroidism. This CDR3 region has 14 residues. V was pared by 2 bases and J by 4 bases, with 11 bases between. Germline V gene sequence: CDR1 SGHTA, CDR2 FQGNSA. Transcripts of RNA were the source for amplifying TCR beta CDR3 regions. HTBI primers served in a first-round RT-PCR, which a second-round multiplex PCR followed. TCRdb re-analysed the multiplex PCR reads in MiXCR, keeping a single row per CDR3 protein. This sample has around 660,000 distinct CDR3 sequences, with over 40% found just once. This TCR came from an adult man with Graves' ophthalmopathy. The chain employs TRBV7-2 and TRBJ2-5, with a tentative D call TRBD2 (6 bases). Sequenced: peripheral blood. In DNA form, the CDR3 reads TGTGCCAGCAGCTTACGACAAGCGGGAGAGACCCAGTACTTC. Residues: CASSLRQAGETQYF.